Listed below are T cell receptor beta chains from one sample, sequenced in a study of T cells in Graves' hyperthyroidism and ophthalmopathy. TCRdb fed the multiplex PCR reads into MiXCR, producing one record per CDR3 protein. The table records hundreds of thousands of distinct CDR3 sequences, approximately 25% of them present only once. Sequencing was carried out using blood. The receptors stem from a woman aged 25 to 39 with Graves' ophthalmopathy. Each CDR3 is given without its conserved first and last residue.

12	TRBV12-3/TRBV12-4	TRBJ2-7	ASSLARAAVEQY
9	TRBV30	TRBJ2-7	AGGRSYEQY
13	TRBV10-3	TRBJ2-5	AISVTGSSQETQY
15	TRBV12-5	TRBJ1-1	ASGYPKAVTELREAF
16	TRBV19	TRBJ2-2	ASSIGGFAGATNGELF
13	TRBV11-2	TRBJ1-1	ASSPQQPGDFEAF
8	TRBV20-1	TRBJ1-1	SGSPQGAF
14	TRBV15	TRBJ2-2	ATSRGDGGAVGELF
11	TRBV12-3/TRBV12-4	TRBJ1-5	ASTHLDNQPQH
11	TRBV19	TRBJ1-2	ASRGQGARHYT
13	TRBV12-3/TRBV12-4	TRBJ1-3	ASSSLNEAGNTIY
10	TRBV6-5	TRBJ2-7	ATAWDGYEQY
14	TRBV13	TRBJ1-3	ASSSLFRGLGNTIY
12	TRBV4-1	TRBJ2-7	ASSRAEGSYEQY
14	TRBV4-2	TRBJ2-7	ASSPGQGEVSYEQY
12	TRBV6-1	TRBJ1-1	ASSAQELNTEAF
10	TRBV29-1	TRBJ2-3	SGGTSGDTQY
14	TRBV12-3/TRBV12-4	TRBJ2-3	ASSLGQSSSTDTQY